Listed here is a single T cell receptor beta chain. Unmatched junction bases numbered 8, after V lost 4 bases and J lost 9 bases. The CDR3 sequence is 13 residues long. Germline loops: CDR1 MNHEY, CDR2 SMNVEV (reference sequence). The source of the sample is a study of cytomegalovirus exposure and HLA in healthy donors. A multiplex PCR was run with 60 Vbeta primers and 13 Jbeta primers. Profiled with immunoSEQ multiplex PCR; TCRdb holds only in-frame clones, not every one. The table records approximately 110,000 clones, around 74% of them present only once. The sequencing input was PBMCs. This clonotype was sampled from a man in his forties or fifties in good health and CMV-seronegative. V is TRBV27 and J is TRBJ2-7; 8 nucleotides agree with TRBD1. In DNA, the CDR3 is TGTGCCAGCAGTTCACTCTTGGACAGGGCGCAGTACTTC. Its translation is CASSSLLDRAQYF.